The present TCR beta chain was sequenced within a study of CD8 T cells in Susac syndrome. The CDR3 sequence is 19 residues long. V was shortened by 5 bases and J by 4 bases, with 26 bases between the two germline ends. From germline, CDR1 is SEHNR and CDR2 FQNEAQ (reference sequence). cDNA came from about 0.46 to 1 ug RNA primed by random hexamers. MiXCR was run by TCRdb on the immunoSEQ multiplex PCR reads, yielding one entry per CDR3 protein. The table shows approximately 70,000 distinct CDR3 sequences, with 85% to 95% occurring only once. This receptor was identified in a human donor in good health. The specimen sequenced was CD8+ T cells from PBMCs. The chain links TRBV7-9 to TRBJ2-2; D may be TRBD1 or TRBD2 (6 bases each). CDR3 coding DNA: TGTGCCAGCAGCCCCCAGGATGGAGGGGGATATCATAGCACCGGGGAGCTGTTTTTT. Protein sequence: CASSPQDGGGYHSTGELFF.